This T cell receptor beta chain stems from a study of T cells after yellow fever vaccination. General study results and limits: Contaminants from the bulk population, in the form of abundant clonotypes, could be found in FACS-sorted repertoires.

The CDR3 has 14 amino acids. Trimming pared 6 bases from V and 6 bases from J, leaving 16 bases between. Looked up from germline, CDR1 is SSHAT and CDR2 is FNYEAQ (reference sequence). In this sample, this clonotype turned up many times. Its antigen is unidentified. TCRdb reprocessed the 5' RACE reads with MiXCR, giving one entry per CDR3 protein. The sample has about 63,000 distinct CDR3 sequences; about 7.8% are singletons. The chain is built from TRBV7-7 and TRBJ2-3; D unresolved. The receptor's source is a man aged 25-45 years who received the YFV17D yellow fever vaccine. The sample consisted of CD8+ T cells sorted from PBMCs, taken 15 days after the yellow fever booster vaccination. CDR3 nucleotide sequence: TGTGCCAGCAGACCAGAATTATCGAGCGATACGCAGTATTTT. Protein sequence: CASRPELSSDTQYF.